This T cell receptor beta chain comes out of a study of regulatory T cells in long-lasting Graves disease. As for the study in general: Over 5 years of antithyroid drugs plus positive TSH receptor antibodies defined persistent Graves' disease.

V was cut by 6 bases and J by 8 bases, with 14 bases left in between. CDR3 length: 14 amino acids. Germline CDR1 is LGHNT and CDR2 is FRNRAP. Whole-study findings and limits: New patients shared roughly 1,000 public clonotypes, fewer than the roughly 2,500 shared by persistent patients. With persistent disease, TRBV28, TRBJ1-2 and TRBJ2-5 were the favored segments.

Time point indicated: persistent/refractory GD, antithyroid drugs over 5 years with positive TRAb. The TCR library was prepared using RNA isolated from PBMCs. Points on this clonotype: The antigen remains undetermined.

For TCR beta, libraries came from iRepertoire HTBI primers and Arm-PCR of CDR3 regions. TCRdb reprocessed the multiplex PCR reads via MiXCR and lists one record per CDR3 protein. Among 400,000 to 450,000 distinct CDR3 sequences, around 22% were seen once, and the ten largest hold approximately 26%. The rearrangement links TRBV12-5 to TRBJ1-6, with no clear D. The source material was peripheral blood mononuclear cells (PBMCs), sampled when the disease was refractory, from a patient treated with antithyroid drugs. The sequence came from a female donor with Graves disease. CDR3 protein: CASGGPESDSPLHF. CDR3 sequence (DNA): TGTGCTAGTGGCGGACCGGAGTCGGATTCACCCCTCCACTTT.